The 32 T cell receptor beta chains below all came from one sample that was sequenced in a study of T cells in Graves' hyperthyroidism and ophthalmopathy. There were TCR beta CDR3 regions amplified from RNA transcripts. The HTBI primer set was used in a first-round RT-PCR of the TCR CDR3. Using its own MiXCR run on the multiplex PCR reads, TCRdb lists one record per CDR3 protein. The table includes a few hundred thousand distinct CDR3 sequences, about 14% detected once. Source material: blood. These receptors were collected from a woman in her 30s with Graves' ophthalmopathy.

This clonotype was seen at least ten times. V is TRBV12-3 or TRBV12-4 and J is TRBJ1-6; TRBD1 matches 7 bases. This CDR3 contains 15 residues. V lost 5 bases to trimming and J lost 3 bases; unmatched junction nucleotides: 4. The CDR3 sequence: CASSPRQGYNSPLHF. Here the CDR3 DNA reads TGTGCCAGCAGTCCTCGACAGGGCTATAATTCACCCCTCCACTTT.

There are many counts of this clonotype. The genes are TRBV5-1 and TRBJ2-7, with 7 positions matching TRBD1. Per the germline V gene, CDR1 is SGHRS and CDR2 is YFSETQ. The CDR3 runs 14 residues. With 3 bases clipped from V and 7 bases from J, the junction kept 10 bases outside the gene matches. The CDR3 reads CASSSLEGAREQYF. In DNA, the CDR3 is TGCGCCAGCAGCTCCCTAGAGGGGGCGAGGGAGCAGTACTTC.

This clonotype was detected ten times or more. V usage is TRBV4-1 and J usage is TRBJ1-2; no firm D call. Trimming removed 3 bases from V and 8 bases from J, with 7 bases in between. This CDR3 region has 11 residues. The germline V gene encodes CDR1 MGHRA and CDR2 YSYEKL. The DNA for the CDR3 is TGCGCCAGCAGCCAGGCGGGGGGCTACACCTTC. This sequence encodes CASSQAGGYTF.

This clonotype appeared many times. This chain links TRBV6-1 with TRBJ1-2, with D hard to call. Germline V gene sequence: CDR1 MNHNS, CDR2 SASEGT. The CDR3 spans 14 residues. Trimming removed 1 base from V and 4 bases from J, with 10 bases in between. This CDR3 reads CASSEGDTGYGYTF. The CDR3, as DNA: TGTGCCAGCAGTGAAGGAGACACCGGCTATGGCTACACCTTC.

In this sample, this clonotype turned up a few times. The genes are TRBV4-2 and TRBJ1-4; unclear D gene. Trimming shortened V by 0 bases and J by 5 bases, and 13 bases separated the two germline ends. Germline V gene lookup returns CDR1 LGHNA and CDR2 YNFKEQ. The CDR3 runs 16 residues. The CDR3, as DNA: TGTGCCAGCAGCCAAGATACGACCGCCCAGAATGAAAAACTGTTTTTT. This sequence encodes CASSQDTTAQNEKLFF.

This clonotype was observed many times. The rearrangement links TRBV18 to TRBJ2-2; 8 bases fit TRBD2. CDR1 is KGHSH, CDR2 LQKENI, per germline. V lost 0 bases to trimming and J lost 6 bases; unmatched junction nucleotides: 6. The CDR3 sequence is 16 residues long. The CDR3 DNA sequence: TGTGCCAGCTCACCACCCGTCGGGGGGGCCGCCGGGGAGCTGTTTTTT. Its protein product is CASSPPVGGAAGELFF.

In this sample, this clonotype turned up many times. CDR3 protein: CASSHARGPNNEQFF. CDR3 DNA sequence: TGTGCCAGCAGTCACGCACGGGGGCCAAACAATGAGCAGTTCTTC. V gene TRBV3-1 combines with J gene TRBJ2-1; D could derive from TRBD1 or TRBD2 (6 bases each). The CDR3 spans 15 residues. The germline V gene encodes CDR1 LGHDT and CDR2 YNNKEL (reference sequence). Trimming pared 6 bases from V and 5 bases from J, leaving 17 bases between.

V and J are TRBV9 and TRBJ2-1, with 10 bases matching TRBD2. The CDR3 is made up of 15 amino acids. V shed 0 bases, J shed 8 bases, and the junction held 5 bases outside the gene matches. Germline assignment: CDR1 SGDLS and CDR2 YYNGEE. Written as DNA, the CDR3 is TGTGCCAGCAGCGTAGCTACACTAGCGGGATATGAGCAGTTCTTC. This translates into CASSVATLAGYEQFF.

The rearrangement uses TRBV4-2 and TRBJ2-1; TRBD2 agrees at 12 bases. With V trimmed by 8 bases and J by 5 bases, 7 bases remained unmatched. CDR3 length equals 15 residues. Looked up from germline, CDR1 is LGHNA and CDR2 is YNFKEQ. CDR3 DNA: TGTGCCAGCGCCTCTAGCGGGGGGGCCGACAATGAGCAGTTCTTC. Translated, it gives CASASSGGADNEQFF.

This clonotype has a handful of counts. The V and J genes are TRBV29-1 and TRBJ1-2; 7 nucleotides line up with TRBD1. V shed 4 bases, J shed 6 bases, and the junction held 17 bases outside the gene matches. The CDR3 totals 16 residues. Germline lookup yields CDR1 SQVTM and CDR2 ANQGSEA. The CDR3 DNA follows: TGCAGCGTTGTCGTTGGGACAGCCAACGGGTATGATGGCTACACCTTC. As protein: CSVVVGTANGYDGYTF.

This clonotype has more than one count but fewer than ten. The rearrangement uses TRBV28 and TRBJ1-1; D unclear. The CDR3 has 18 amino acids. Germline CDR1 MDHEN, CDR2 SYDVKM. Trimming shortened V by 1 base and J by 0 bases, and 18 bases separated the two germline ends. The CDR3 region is CASSLYGDNRYLNTEAFF. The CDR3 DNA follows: TGTGCCAGCAGTTTATATGGTGACAACCGCTACTTGAACACTGAAGCTTTCTTT.

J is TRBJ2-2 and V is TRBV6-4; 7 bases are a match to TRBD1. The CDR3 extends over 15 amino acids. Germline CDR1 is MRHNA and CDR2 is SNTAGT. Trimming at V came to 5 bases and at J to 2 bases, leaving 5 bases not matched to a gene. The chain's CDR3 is CASSRKGGNTGELFF. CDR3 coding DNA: TGTGCCAGCAGTAGAAAAGGGGGCAACACCGGGGAGCTGTTTTTT.

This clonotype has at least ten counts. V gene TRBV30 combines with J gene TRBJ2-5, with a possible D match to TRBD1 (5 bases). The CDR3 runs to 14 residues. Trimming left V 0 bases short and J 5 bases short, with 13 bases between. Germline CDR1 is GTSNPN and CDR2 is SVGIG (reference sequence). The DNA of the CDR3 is TGTGCCTGGAGTGTACAGGTAGTAGGGGAGACCCAGTACTTC. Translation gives CAWSVQVVGETQYF.

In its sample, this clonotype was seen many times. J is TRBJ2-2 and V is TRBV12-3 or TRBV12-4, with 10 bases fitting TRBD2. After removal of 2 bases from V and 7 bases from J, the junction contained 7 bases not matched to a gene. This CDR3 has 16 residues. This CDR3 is CASSLLAGEGNGELFF. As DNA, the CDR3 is TGTGCCAGCAGTTTACTAGCGGGGGAAGGTAACGGGGAGCTGTTTTTT.

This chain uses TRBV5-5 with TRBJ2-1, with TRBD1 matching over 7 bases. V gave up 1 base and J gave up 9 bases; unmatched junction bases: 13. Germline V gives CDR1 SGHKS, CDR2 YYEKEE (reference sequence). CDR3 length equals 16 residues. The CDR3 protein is CASSLHPGTDTTEQFF. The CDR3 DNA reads TGTGCCAGCAGCTTGCATCCCGGGACAGATACAACTGAGCAGTTCTTC.

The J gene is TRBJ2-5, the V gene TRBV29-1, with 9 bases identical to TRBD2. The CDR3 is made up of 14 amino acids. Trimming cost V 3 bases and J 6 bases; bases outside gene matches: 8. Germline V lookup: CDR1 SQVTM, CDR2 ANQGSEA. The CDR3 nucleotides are TGCAGCGTTGATTTTCCTAGCGGGGTACAGACCCAGTACTTC. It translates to CSVDFPSGVQTQYF.

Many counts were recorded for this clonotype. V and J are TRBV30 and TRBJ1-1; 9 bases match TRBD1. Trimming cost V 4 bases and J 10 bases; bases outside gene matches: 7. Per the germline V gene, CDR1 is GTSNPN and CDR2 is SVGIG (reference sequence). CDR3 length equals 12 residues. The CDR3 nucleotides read TGTGCCTGGAAGGGGACAGGGCAGGGAGCTTTCTTT. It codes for CAWKGTGQGAFF.

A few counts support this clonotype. The CDR3 DNA sequence: TGCGCCAGCAGCCAAAAACGACTAGCGGGGGGCAACACAGATACGCAGTATTTT. Translated, it gives CASSQKRLAGGNTDTQYF. The chain links TRBV4-1 to TRBJ2-3; 13 bases agree with TRBD2. This CDR3 region has 18 residues. From germline, CDR1 is MGHRA and CDR2 YSYEKL. The junction had 7 bases not matched to a gene; V was cut back by 2 bases and J by 2 bases.

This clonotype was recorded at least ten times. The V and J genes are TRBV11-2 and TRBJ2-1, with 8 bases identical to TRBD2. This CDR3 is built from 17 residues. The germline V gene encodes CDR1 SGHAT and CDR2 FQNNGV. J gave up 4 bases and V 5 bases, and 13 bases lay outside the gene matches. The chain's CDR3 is CASSPRGGGFGYNEQFF. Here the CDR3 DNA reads TGTGCCAGCAGCCCCCGGGGGGGGGGTTTCGGGTACAATGAGCAGTTCTTC. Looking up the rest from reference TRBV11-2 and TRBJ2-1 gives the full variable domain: EAGVAQSPRYKIIEKRQSVAFWCNPISGHATLYWYQQILGQGPKLLIQFQNNGVVDDSQLPKDRFSAERLKGVDSTLKIQPAKLEDSAVYLCASSPRGGGFGYNEQFFGPGTRLTVL.

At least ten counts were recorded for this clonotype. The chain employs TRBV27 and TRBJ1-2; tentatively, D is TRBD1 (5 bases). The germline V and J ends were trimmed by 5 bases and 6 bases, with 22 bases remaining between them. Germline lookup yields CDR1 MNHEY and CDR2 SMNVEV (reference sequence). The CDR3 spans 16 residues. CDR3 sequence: CASSKSWDPKTDGYTF. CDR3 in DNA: TGTGCCAGCAGTAAATCCTGGGACCCAAAAACGGATGGCTACACCTTC.

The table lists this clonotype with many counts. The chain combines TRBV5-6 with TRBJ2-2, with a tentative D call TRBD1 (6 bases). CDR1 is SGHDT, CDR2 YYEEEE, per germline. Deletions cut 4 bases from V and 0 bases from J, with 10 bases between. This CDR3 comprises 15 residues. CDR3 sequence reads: CASSQGHPNTGELFF. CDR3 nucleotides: TGTGCCAGCAGCCAGGGACATCCGAACACCGGGGAGCTGTTTTTT. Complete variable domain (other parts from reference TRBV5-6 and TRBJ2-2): DAGVTQSPTHLIKTRGQQVTLRCSPKSGHDTVSWYQQALGQGPQFIFQYYEEEERQRGNFPDRFSGHQFPNYSSELNVNALLLGDSALYLCASSQGHPNTGELFFGEGSRLTVL.

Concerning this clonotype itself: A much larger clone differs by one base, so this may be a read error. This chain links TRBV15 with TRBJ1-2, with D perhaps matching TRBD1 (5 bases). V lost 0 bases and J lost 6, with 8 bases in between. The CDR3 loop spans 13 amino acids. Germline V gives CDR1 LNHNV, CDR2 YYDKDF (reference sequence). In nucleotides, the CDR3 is TGTGCCACCAGCAGAGATGGGGGGAATGGCTACACCTTC. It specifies CATSRDGGNGYTF.

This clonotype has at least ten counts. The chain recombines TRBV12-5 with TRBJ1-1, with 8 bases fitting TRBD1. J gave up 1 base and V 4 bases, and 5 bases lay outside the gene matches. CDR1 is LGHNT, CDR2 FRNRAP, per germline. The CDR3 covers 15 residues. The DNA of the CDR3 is TGTGCTAGTGGTTCCCGGGACAGGCCGAACACTGAAGCTTTCTTT. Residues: CASGSRDRPNTEAFF.

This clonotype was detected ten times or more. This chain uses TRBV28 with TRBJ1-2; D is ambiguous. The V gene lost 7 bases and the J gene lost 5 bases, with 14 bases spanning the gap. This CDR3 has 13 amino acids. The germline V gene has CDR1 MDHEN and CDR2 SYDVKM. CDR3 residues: CASKVSSEYGYTF. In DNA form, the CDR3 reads TGTGCCAGCAAAGTTAGCAGCGAATATGGCTACACCTTC.

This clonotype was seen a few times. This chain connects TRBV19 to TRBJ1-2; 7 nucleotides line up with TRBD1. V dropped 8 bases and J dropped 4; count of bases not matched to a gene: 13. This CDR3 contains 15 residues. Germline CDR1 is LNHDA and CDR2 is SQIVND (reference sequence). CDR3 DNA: TGTGCCAGTGCGGAGACAGGGCCTTTGTTCTATGGCTACACCTTC. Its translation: CASAETGPLFYGYTF.

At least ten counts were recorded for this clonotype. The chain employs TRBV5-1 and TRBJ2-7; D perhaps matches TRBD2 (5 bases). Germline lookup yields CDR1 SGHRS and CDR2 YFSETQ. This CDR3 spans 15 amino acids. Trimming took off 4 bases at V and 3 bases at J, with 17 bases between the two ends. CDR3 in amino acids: CASSPWEVGSYEQYF. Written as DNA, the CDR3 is TGCGCCAGCAGCCCATGGGAAGTGGGGAGCTACGAGCAGTACTTC.

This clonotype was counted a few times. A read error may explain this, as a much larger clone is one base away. The CDR3 protein is CASSLRWDSQYF. The CDR3 DNA follows: TGTGCCAGCAGTTTGAGGTGGGATTCGCAGTATTTT. The chain has TRBV28 and TRBJ2-3; D ambiguous. Looked up from germline, CDR1 is MDHEN and CDR2 is SYDVKM. Deletions cut 3 bases from V and 10 bases from J, with 11 bases between. The CDR3 runs to 12 residues.

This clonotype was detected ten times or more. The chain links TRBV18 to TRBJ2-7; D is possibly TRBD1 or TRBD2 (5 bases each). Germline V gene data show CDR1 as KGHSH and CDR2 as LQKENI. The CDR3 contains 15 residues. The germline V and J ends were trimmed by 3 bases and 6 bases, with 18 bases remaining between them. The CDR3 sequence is CASSPVGSDGGEQYF. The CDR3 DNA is TGTGCCAGCTCACCGGTGGGCTCAGATGGGGGCGAGCAGTACTTC. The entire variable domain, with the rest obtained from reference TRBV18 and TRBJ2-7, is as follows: NAGVMQNPRHLVRRRGQEARLRCSPMKGHSHVYWYRQLPEEGLKFMVYLQKENIIDESGMPKERFSAEFPKEGPSILRIQQVVRGDSAAYFCASSPVGSDGGEQYFGPGTRLTVT.

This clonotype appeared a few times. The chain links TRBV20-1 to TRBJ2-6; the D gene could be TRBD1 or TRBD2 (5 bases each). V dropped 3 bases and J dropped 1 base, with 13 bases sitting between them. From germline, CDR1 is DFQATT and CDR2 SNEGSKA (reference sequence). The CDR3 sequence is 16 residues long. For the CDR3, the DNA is TGCAGTGCTAGTCCCCAAGGGGAGTCTGGGGCCAACGTCCTGACTTTC. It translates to CSASPQGESGANVLTF.

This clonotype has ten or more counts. In DNA, the CDR3 is TGTGCCAGCAGCTTAGCGTACACCGACACTGAAGCTTTCTTT. The encoded protein is CASSLAYTDTEAFF. The V and J genes are TRBV7-8 and TRBJ1-1; unclear D gene. This CDR3 is 14 amino acids long. Trimming shortened V by 0 bases and J by 3 bases, and 8 bases separated the two germline ends. Germline loops: CDR1 SGHVS, CDR2 FQNEAQ.

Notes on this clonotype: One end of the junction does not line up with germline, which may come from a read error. The CDR3 bases are TGCGCCAGCAGCGGGGGACAGGGGAGGTCACCCCTCCGCTTT. Translated, it gives CASSGGQGRSPLRF. The rearrangement joins TRBV5-1 to TRBJ1-6, with 10 bases that match TRBD1. Looked up from germline, CDR1 is SGHRS and CDR2 is YFSETQ. There are 14 residues in the CDR3.

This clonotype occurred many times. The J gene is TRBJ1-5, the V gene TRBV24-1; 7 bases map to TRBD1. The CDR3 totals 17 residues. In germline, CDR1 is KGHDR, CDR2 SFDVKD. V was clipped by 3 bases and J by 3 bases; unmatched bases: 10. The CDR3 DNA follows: TGTGCCACCAGTGATGGATGGGCAGGGGGTGTCAATCAGCCCCAGCATTTT. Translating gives CATSDGWAGGVNQPQHF.